One and the same sample provided the 7 T cell receptor beta chains below, sequenced in a study of T cells in narcolepsy. The table came from immunoSEQ multiplex PCR; TCRdb's copy has only in-frame clones and leaves some out. This table holds 21,000 or so clones, under 95% found once. The material sequenced was CD45RA- memory CD4+ T cells from PBMCs. These receptors all come from a human donor with narcolepsy.

Here the CDR3 DNA reads TGCGCCAGCAGCCAAGAGCTTGCGAATGGTTTTAAGCAGTACTTC. This encodes CASSQELANGFKQYF. The rearrangement uses TRBV4-3 and TRBJ2-7; no definite D call. This CDR3 spans 15 amino acids. Deletions cut 0 bases from V and 8 bases from J, with 17 bases between. The germline V gene has CDR1 LGHNA and CDR2 YSLEER.

This clone was recorded only once. The V and J genes are TRBV4-3 and TRBJ1-1; tentative D call: TRBD1 (5 bases). V lost 0 bases to trimming and J lost 3 bases, with 17 bases between them. This CDR3 contains 17 residues. The germline V gene encodes CDR1 LGHNA and CDR2 YSLEER. This CDR3 is CASSQDRGGVRDTEAFF. The CDR3 DNA reads TGCGCCAGCAGCCAAGATAGGGGCGGGGTCCGGGACACTGAAGCTTTCTTT.

J is TRBJ2-5 and V is TRBV7-9; no definite D call. The CDR3 runs 11 residues. Germline loops: CDR1 SEHNR, CDR2 FQNEAQ (reference sequence). The germline V and J ends were trimmed by 5 bases and 2 bases, with 3 bases remaining between them. The CDR3 loop is CASSPQETQYF. The CDR3, as DNA: TGTGCCAGCAGCCCACAAGAGACCCAGTACTTC.

The chain carries TRBV7-9 and TRBJ1-4; 7 bases are a match to TRBD1. Germline V CDR1 and CDR2: SEHNR, FQNEAQ (reference sequence). The CDR3 is 14 residues long. With V trimmed by 5 bases and J by 8 bases, 8 bases remained unmatched. CDR3 in DNA: TGTGCCAGCAGCCGAACAGGGGTAGCAGAAAAACTGTTTTTT. Its translation: CASSRTGVAEKLFF.

This clone was recorded a few times. This chain joins TRBV28 and TRBJ1-4; D is uncertain. The germline V gene encodes CDR1 MDHEN and CDR2 SYDVKM. Between the trimmed V and J ends, which lost 6 bases and 0 bases, there was a span of 14 bases. The CDR3 is made up of 16 amino acids. CDR3 nucleotide sequence: TGTGCCAGCAGCACCGCGGAGGCAGCAACTAATGAAAAACTGTTTTTT. Its translation: CASSTAEAATNEKLFF. The complete variable domain, with remaining parts taken from reference TRBV28 and TRBJ1-4, reads DVKVTQSSRYLVKRTGEKVFLECVQDMDHENMFWYRQDPGLGLRLIYFSYDVKMKEKGDIPEGYSVSREKKERFSLILESASTNQTSMYLCASSTAEAATNEKLFFGSGTQLSVL.

The chain uses TRBV7-2 and TRBJ2-2; a weak D match, TRBD1 (6 bases). The CDR3 spans 14 residues. The germline gives CDR1 SGHTA, CDR2 FQGNSA. V was clipped by 5 bases and J by 0 bases, with 7 bases between them. This CDR3 is CASSRDTNTGELFF. As DNA, the CDR3 is TGTGCCAGCAGCCGGGACACGAACACCGGGGAGCTGTTTTTT.

V gene TRBV19 combines with J gene TRBJ1-2, with TRBD1 matching 8 bases. V was clipped by 6 bases and J by 3 bases; unmatched bases: 6. The germline V gene encodes CDR1 LNHDA and CDR2 SQIVND (reference sequence). This CDR3 is 14 amino acids long. CDR3 sequence (DNA): TGTGCCAGTAGCAGTATGACAGGGGACTATGGCTACACCTTC. Translation gives CASSSMTGDYGYTF.